This T cell receptor beta chain was recovered during a study of radiation and T cells in renal cell carcinoma. Time point denoted: blood 4 weeks post-SBRT, at nephrectomy. Stated treatment: 15 Gy SBRT to primary tumor, nephrectomy 4 weeks later. Nephrectomy followed 15 Gy stereotactic body radiation by 4 weeks. On this clone: Its specificity is not known.

Sequencing was performed with immunoSEQ multiplex PCR; in TCRdb, only in-frame clones are kept and a portion is missing. The sample contains 60,000 or so clones, around three quarters of which appear only once. Study findings and constraints: In blood, top tumor clones expanded by 2 weeks, shrinking by 4. No pretreatment tumor biopsies were available for baseline clonotypes.

The CDR3 is 16 amino acids. The germline CDR1 and CDR2 sequences are PRHDT and FYEKMQ (reference sequence). Trimming pared 5 bases from V and 4 bases from J, leaving 18 bases between. The V call is TRBV13, the J call TRBJ2-1, with D possibly being TRBD2 (6 bases). The origin of this receptor is a man aged 60 to 69 with renal cell carcinoma. The sequencing used blood, collected from a patient whose treatment included radiotherapy and nephrectomy. The chain's CDR3 is CASSPGLIIPYNEQFF. CDR3 bases: TGTGCCAGCAGCCCAGGACTAATCATACCGTACAATGAGCAGTTCTTC. The complete variable domain, with remaining parts taken from reference TRBV13 and TRBJ2-1, reads AAGVIQSPRHLIKEKRETATLKCYPIPRHDTVYWYQQGPGQDPQFLISFYEKMQSDKGSIPDRFSAQQFSDYHSELNMSSLELGDSALYFCASSPGLIIPYNEQFFGPGTRLTVL.